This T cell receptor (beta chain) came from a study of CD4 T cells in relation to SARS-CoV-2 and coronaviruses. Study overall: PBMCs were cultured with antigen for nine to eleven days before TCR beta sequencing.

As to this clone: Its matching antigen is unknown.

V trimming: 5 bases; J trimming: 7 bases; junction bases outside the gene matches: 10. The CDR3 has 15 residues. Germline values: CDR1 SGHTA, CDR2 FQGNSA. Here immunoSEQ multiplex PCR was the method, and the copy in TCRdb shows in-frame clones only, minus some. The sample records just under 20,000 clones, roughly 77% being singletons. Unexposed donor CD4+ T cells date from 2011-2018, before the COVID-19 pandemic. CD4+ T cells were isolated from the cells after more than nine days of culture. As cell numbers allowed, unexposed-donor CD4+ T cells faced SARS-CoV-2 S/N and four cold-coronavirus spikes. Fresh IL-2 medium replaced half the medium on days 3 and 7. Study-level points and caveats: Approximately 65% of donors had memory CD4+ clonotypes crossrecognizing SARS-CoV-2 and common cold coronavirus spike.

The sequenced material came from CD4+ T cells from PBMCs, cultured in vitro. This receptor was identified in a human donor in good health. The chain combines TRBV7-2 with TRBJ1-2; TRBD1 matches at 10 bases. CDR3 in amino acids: CASSPNGQGVGGYTF. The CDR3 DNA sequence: TGTGCCAGCAGCCCGAACGGACAGGGGGTAGGTGGCTACACCTTC.